The clone carrying this T cell receptor (beta chain) was counted between two and nine times. Its antigen is as yet unknown. The V and J ends lost 4 bases and 6 bases, in that order; junction bases with no gene match: 12. This CDR3 region has 15 residues. In germline, CDR1 is SGHRS, CDR2 YFSETQ. The sample comes from a study of post-analysis software for immune sequencing data. Background on the study: Relapsing-remitting, secondary progressive and progressive-relapsing multiple sclerosis were all included among the disease courses.

General observations from the study: Multiple sclerosis patients showed significantly lower normalized Chao1 diversity than controls did. Samples prepared in the same batch strongly co-clustered by F measure. Patients carried a few TRBV segments more frequently than controls did, and TRBV5-6, TRBV5-1 and TRBV20-1 were among them.

Unique molecular identifiers had been added to the TCR beta cDNA libraries. Between roughly 0.95 and 10 million T cells gave rise to a few hundred thousand cDNA molecules. Using its own MiXCR run on the PCR reads, TCRdb lists one record per CDR3 protein. The data show more than 500,000 distinct CDR3 sequences, 30% to 40% seen once. The sequencing sample was made of blood. The receptor's source is a girl aged 2 to 17 with multiple sclerosis. V is TRBV5-1 and J is TRBJ1-2; TRBD1 matches 7 bases. In nucleotides, the CDR3 is TGCGCCAGCAGCCAAGAAGTACAGGGGTATGATGGCTACACCTTC. This encodes CASSQEVQGYDGYTF.